The entry below describes one T cell receptor beta chain. What antigen it recognizes has not been identified. Per-nucleotide qualities are absent, and no much larger clonotype sits a single base away. The entry originates in a study of T cells after yellow fever vaccination (dated by TCRdb to the late 2010s). For context, the study as a whole: The SMART-Seq v4 Ultra Low Input RNA kit was used to prepare libraries from fractions with low cell numbers. Bulk TCR alpha and beta repertoires were sequenced longitudinally to track T-cell clones before and after primary and booster YFV17D yellow fever vaccination. Two healthy male donors, one aged 18 to 30 and one aged 30 to 40 years, made up the cohort. Blood samples were taken at several timepoints before and after primary and secondary immunization, and bulk PBMC replicates and cell subsets were isolated.

Sequencer: Illumina NovaSeq 6000. Synthesis of TCR cDNA relied on 5'RACE template switching, a step that introduced a universal primer site along with unique molecular identifiers. Priming of cDNA synthesis was performed from both the TCR alpha and TCR beta constant segments. Libraries were amplified in two PCR steps, with sample barcodes and sequencing adapters added in the second step. Sequencing of libraries was performed on Illumina HiSeq 2500 (2x100 bp) or NovaSeq (2x150 bp). The paper's data handling went like this. MIGEC was used to demultiplex reads and collapse the reads into UMI consensus sequences, and MiXCR was used for V(D)J alignment. Vaccine-responding clonotypes were identified with edgeR using replicate PBMC samples, with FDR below 0.01 and a log2 fold change above 5 up to day 15 being required. Each bulk clonotype was labeled CD4 or CD8 based on which sequenced repertoire, CD4 or CD8, contained the clonotype at higher abundance. TCRdb reprocessing: public reads trimmed at Q25 with fastp, clones called with MiXCR, in-frame beta chains kept. All rows with the same CDR3 protein become a single entry with the most common DNA and genes. TCRdb's processing, not the authors', yielded these V and J calls. The sample records about 99,000 distinct CDR3 sequences, 5.8% of which are singletons. In total, the top ten clones hold approximately 39% of the sample.

Overall study results and their limits: A small share of clonotypes was detected in both CD4 and CD8 compartments, with the overlap likely arising from convergent recombination. Because the study included only a couple of donors, the extent to which the findings can be generalized is limited. Computational filtering was required because FACS-sorted repertoires could contain abundant contaminating clonotypes from the bulk population. Compared with the primary T-cell response, the secondary T-cell response was weaker but faster, peaking on day 5 rather than day 15. Most clones expanded after primary vaccination (almost 98% of CD4 and roughly 91% of CD8) were re-detected after the booster, suggesting that broad memory maintenance occurred.

Explained via the paper, the treatment or condition label denotes: live attenuated yellow fever vaccine strain. A standard Ficoll-Paque protocol was used to isolate PBMCs from peripheral blood. Dynabeads CD4 and CD8 positive selection kits were used to isolate the CD4 and CD8 T-cell fractions. TriZol was used to extract RNA from bulk PBMCs, CD4 and CD8 fractions, and dextramer-positive and dextramer-negative fractions. CDR3 length: 13 amino acids, cysteine to phenylalanine. The kept DNA is CDR3 alone, 39 bases in frame from the first base. Germline trimming: 5 bases from V, 7 bases from J; junction bases outside gene matches: 4. Looking up the germline V gene yields CDR1 SGHVS and CDR2 FNYEAQ.

The specimen comprised CD8+ T cells sorted from PBMCs, sampled 10 days after the yellow fever booster vaccination. This receptor was identified in a man aged 18 to 35 who received the YFV17D yellow fever vaccine. The chain employs TRBV7-6 and TRBJ2-4; 8 central bases correspond to TRBD1. The DNA sequence is TGTGCCAGCAGCACAGGGGGGAACAACATTCAGTACTTC. Its protein product is CASSTGGNNIQYF.